In this sample, the clone carrying this T cell receptor beta chain turned up a few times. The target antigen is unknown. These data are taken from a study of cytomegalovirus exposure and HLA in healthy donors. For the study at large: The approximately 120 validation repertoires used the same platform as the 666 first-cohort repertoires, a later analysis reported.

Clones were read by immunoSEQ multiplex PCR, and TCRdb kept only the in-frame ones, dropping some. The sample lists about 250,000 clones, around nine tenths occurring once. Findings and caveats of the study: The investigators catalogued 150 to 200 TCR beta chains as cytomegalovirus-associated. The authors confirmed in vitro that a few CMV-associated chains were specific for CMV antigens. It was reported that the classifier diagnosed cytomegalovirus status with high specificity and sensitivity in both the original and validation cohorts.

The CDR3 length is 14 residues. V dropped 5 bases and J dropped 2; count of bases not matched to a gene: 5. Per the germline V gene, CDR1 is SGHTA and CDR2 is FQGNSA. V and J are TRBV7-2 and TRBJ1-1; TRBD1 matches 7 bases. Sequencing used PBMCs. The clonotype comes from a man aged 18 to 29 in good health and CMV-seronegative. CDR3 amino acids: CASSTRDSNTEAFF. As DNA, the CDR3 is TGTGCCAGCAGCACAAGGGACAGCAACACTGAAGCTTTCTTT.